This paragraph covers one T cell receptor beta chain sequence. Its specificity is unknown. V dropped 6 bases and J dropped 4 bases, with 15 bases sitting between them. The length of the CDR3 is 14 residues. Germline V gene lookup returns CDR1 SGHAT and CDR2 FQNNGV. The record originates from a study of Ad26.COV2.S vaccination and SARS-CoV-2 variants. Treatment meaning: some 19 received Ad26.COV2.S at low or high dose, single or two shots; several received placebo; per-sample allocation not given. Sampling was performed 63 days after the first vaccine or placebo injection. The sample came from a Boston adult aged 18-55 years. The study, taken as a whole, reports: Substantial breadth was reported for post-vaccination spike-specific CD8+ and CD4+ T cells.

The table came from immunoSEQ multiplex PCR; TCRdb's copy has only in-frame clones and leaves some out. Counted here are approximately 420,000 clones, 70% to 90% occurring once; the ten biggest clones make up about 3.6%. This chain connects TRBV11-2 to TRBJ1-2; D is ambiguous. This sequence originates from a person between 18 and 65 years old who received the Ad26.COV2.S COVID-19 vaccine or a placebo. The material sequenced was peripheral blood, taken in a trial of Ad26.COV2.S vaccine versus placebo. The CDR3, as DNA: TGTGCCAGCAGTTCAGGTGGGGTTCTCTATGGCTACACCTTC. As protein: CASSSGGVLYGYTF.